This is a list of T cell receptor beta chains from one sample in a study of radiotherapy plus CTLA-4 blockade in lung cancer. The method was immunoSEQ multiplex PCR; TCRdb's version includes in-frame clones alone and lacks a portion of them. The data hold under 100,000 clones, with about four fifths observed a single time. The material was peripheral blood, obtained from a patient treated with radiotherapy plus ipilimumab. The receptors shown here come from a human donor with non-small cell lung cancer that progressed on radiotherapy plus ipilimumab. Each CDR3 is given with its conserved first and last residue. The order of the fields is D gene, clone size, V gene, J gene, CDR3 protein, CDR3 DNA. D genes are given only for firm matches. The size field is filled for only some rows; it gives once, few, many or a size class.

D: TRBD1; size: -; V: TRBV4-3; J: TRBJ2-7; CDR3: CASSRTQGASYEQYF; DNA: TGCGCCAGCAGCCGAACACAGGGGGCCTCCTACGAGCAGTACTTC
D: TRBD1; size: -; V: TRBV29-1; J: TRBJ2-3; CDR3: CSVDARGLSTDTQYF; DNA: TGCAGCGTTGACGCCAGGGGGCTTAGCACAGATACGCAGTATTTT
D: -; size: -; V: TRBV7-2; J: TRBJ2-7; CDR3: CASSLGSGFFYEQYF; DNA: TGTGCCAGCAGCTTAGGATCCGGGTTCTTTTACGAGCAGTACTTC
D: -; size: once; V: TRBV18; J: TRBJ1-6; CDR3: CASSLQGSSVNSPLHF; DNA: TGTGCCAGCTCCCTACAGGGTTCCTCGGTTAATTCACCCCTCCACTTT
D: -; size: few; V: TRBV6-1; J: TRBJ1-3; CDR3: CASSEGATGSGNTIYF; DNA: TGTGCCAGCAGTGAAGGGGCTACGGGATCTGGAAACACCATATATTTT
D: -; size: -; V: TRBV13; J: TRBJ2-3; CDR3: CASSLELADTQYF; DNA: TGTGCCAGCAGCTTAGAGCTAGCGGATACGCAGTATTTT
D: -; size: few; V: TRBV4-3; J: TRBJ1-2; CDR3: CASSQDGQSGGYGYTF; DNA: TGCGCCAGCAGCCAAGATGGGCAGTCTGGGGGCTATGGCTACACCTTC
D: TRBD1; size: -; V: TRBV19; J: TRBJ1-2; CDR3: CASSLSGTGIYGYTF; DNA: TGTGCCAGTAGCCTTTCTGGGACAGGGATCTATGGCTACACCTTC
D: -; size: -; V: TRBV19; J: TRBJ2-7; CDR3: CASSAGTSPLLRDF; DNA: TGTGCCAGTTCGGCCGGGACATCTCCTCTACTGCGGGACTTC
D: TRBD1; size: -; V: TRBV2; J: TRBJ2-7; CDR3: CASSEDRSSYEQYF; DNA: TGTGCCAGCAGTGAGGACAGGAGCTCCTACGAGCAGTACTTC
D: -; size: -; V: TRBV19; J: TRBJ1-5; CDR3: CASSRTLSNQPQHF; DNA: TGTGCCAGTAGTAGGACACTTAGCAATCAGCCCCAGCATTTT
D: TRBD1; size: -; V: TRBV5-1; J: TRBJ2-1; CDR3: CASTLGTGGPYNEQFF; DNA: TGCGCCAGCACCTTGGGAACAGGGGGGCCCTACAATGAGCAGTTCTTC
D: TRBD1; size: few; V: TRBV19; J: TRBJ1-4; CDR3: CASTSGTVNEKLFF; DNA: TGTGCCAGTACTTCCGGGACAGTTAATGAAAAACTGTTTTTT
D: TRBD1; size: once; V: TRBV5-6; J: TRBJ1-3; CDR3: CASSLVDRTYSGNTIYF; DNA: TGTGCCAGCAGCTTGGTGGACAGGACCTACTCTGGAAACACCATATATTTT
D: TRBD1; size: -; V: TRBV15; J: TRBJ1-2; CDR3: CATSIDRGDGYTF; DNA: TGTGCCACCAGCATTGACAGGGGGGATGGCTACACCTTC
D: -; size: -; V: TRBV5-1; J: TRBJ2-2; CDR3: CASSWWTASTGELFF; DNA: TGCGCCAGCAGCTGGTGGACCGCGAGCACCGGGGAGCTGTTTTTT
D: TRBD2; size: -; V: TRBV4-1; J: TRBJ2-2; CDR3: CASSQGVARGGVGELFF; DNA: TGCGCCAGCAGCCAAGGAGTCGCTCGCGGGGGAGTGGGGGAGCTGTTTTTT
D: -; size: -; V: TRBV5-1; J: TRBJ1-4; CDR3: CASSPNWGWGSEKLFF; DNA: TGCGCCAGCAGCCCCAATTGGGGGTGGGGAAGTGAAAAACTGTTTTTT
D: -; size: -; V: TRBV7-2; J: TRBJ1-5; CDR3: CASSPGRVQPQHF; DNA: TGTGCCAGCAGCCCCGGCAGGGTTCAGCCCCAGCATTTT
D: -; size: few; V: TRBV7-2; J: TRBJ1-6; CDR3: CASSLAQGSSPLHF; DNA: TGTGCCAGCAGCTTAGCACAGGGTTCTTCACCCCTCCACTTT
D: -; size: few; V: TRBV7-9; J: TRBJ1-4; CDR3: CASSPGGGGGRNEKLFF; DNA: TGTGCCAGCAGCCCCGGGGGCGGCGGGGGGCGTAATGAAAAACTGTTTTTT
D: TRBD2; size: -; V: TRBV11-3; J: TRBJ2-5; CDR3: CASSTAGGPETQYF; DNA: TGTGCCAGTTCGACCGCGGGAGGGCCGGAGACCCAGTACTTC
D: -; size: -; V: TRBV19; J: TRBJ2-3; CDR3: CASSIVGSGYGPDTQYF; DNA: TGTGCCAGTAGTATAGTAGGCTCAGGGTACGGTCCAGATACGCAGTATTTT
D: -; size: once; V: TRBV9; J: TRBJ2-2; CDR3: CASSVGPNTGELFF; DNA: TGTGCCAGCAGCGTAGGTCCGAACACCGGGGAGCTGTTTTTT
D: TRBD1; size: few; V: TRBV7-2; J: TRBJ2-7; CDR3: CASRLGQGYEQYF; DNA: TGTGCCAGCCGGTTAGGACAGGGCTACGAGCAGTACTTC
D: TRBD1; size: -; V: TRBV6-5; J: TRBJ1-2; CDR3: CASSYSAGGAGYTF; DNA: TGTGCCAGCAGTTACTCGGCAGGGGGCGCCGGCTACACCTTC
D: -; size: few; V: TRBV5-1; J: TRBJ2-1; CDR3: CASSLGGGNVEQFF; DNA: TGCGCCAGCAGCTTGGGAGGGGGAAACGTTGAGCAGTTCTTC
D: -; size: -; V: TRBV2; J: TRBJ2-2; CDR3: CASGGGAGELFF; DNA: TGTGCCAGCGGGGGAGGCGCCGGGGAGCTGTTTTTT
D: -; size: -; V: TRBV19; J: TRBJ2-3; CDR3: CASSIGTRGTDTQYF; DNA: TGTGCCAGTAGTATCGGAACTAGGGGCACAGATACGCAGTATTTT
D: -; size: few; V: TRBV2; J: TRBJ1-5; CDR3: CASSVRGAFGNQPQHF; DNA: TGTGCCAGCAGTGTCCGGGGGGCATTTGGCAATCAGCCCCAGCATTTT
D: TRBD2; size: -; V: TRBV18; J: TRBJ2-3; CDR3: CASSRTPGTSGSSTDTQYF; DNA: TGTGCCAGCTCACGTACACCCGGGACTAGCGGGTCTAGCACAGATACGCAGTATTTT
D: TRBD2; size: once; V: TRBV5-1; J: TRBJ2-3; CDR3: CASSLMSSGTDTQYF; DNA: TGCGCCAGCAGCCTCATGTCTAGCGGGACAGATACGCAGTATTTT
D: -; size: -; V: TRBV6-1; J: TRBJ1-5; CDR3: CASSEQLSNQPQHF; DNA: TGTGCCAGCAGTGAGCAGCTTAGCAATCAGCCCCAGCATTTT
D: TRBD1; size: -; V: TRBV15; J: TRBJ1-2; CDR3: CATSRNRAGGLGYTF; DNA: TGTGCCACCAGCAGAAACCGAGCAGGGGGACTTGGCTACACCTTC
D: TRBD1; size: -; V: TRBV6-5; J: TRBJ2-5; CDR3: CASSYTRTGQETQYF; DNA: TGTGCCAGCAGTTACACCCGGACAGGGCAAGAGACCCAGTACTTC
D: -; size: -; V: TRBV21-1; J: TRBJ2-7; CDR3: CASSKDPGARTYEQYF; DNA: TGTGCCAGCAGCAAAGACCCCGGGGCGCGAACCTACGAGCAGTACTTC
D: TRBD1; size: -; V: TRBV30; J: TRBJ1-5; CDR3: CAWGGQGAWSNQPQHF; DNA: TGTGCCTGGGGTGGGCAGGGGGCTTGGAGCAATCAGCCCCAGCATTTT
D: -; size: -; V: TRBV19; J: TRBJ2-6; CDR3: CASARGSGANVLTF; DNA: TGTGCCAGTGCCAGGGGATCTGGGGCCAACGTCCTGACTTTC
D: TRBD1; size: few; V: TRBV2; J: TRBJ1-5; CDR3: CASSRDRDQPQHF; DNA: TGTGCCAGCAGTCGGGACAGGGACCAGCCCCAGCATTTT